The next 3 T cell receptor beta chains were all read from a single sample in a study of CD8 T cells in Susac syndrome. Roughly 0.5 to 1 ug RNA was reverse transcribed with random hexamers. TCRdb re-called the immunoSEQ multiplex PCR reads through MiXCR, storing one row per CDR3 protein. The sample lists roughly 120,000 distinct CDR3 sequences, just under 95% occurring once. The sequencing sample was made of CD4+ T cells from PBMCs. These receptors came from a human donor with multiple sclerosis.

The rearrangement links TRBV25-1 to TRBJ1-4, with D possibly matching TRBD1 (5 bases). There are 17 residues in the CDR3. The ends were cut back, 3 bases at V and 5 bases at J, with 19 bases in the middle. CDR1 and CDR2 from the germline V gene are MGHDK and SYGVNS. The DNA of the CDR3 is TGTGCCAGCAGTGACCACGGCCAGGGAGGGTGGAATGAAAAACTGTTTTTT. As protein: CASSDHGQGGWNEKLFF.

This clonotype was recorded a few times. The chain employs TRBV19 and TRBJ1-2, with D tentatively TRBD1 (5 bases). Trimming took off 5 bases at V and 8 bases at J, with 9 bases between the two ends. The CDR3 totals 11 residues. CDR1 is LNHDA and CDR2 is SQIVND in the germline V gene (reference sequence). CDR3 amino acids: CASSQGHGYTF. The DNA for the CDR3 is TGTGCCAGTAGTCAGGGCCACGGCTACACCTTC.

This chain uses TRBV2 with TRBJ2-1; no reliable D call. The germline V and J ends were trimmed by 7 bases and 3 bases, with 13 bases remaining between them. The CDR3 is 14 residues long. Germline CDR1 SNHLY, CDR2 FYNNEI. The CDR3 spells CASIGEQSYNEQFF. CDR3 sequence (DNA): TGTGCCAGCATTGGGGAACAGAGCTACAATGAGCAGTTCTTC.